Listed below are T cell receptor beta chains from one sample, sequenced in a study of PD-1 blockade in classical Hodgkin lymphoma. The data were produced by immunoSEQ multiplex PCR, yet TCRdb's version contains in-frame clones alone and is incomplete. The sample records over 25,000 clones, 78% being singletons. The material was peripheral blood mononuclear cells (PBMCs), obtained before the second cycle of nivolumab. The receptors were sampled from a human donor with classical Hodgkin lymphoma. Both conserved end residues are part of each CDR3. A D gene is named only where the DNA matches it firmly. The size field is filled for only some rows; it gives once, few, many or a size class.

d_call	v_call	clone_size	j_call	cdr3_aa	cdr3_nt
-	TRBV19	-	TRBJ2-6	CASSRRLSGANVLTF	TGTGCCAGTAGTAGGAGGCTCTCTGGGGCCAACGTCCTGACTTTC
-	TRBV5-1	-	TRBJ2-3	CASSLAMDTQYF	TGCGCCAGCAGCTTGGCCATGGATACGCAGTATTTT
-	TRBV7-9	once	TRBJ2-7	CASSLAGSATYEQYF	TGTGCCAGCAGCTTAGCCGGCAGCGCTACCTACGAGCAGTACTTC
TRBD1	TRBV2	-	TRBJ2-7	CASSPDRVFGEQYF	TGTGCCAGCAGCCCAGACAGGGTATTTGGCGAGCAGTACTTC
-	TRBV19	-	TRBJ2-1	CASSLGQKVFF	TGTGCCAGTAGTCTCGGCCAGAAGGTGTTCTTC
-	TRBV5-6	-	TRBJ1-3	CASSFGDDTIYF	TGTGCCAGCAGCTTTGGTGATGACACCATATATTTT
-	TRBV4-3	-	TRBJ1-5	CASSLDSRRNQPQHF	TGCGCCAGCAGCCTCGACTCAAGGAGGAATCAGCCCCAGCATTTT
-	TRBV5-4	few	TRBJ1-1	CASSSYREGNTEAFF	TGTGCCAGCAGCTCGTACAGGGAAGGGAACACTGAAGCTTTCTTT
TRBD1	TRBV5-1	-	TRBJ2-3	CASSLPGGRPDTQYF	TGCGCCAGCAGCCTCCCAGGGGGCAGGCCAGATACGCAGTATTTT
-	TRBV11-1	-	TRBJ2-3	CASSLGEGAGTDTQYF	TGTGCCAGCAGCTTAGGTGAGGGAGCCGGCACAGATACGCAGTATTTT
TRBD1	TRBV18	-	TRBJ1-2	CASSPTGQGSSYGYTF	TGTGCCAGCTCACCTACTGGACAGGGTTCTTCCTATGGCTACACCTTC
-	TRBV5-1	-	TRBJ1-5	CASSLQASSQPQHF	TGCGCCAGCAGCTTACAGGCCAGCAGTCAGCCCCAGCATTTT
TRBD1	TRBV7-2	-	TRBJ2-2	CASSLQGTNTGELFF	TGTGCCAGCAGCCTACAGGGGACGAACACCGGGGAGCTGTTTTTT
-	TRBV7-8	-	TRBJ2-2	CASSRTGVNTGELFF	TGTGCCAGCAGCCGTACAGGAGTGAACACCGGGGAGCTGTTTTTT
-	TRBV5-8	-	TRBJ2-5	CASSLYQETQYF	TGTGCCAGCAGCTTGTACCAAGAGACCCAGTACTTC
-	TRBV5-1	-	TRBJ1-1	CASSLGRAANTEAFF	TGCGCCAGCAGCTTGGGCCGGGCCGCGAACACTGAAGCTTTCTTT
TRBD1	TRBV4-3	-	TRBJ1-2	CASSQGTGYGYTF	TGCGCCAGCAGCCAAGGGACAGGCTATGGCTACACCTTC
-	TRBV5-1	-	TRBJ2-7	CASSLEGGASYEQYF	TGCGCCAGCAGCTTGGAGGGGGGGGCGAGCTACGAGCAGTACTTC
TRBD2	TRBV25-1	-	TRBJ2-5	CASSRSGGSGETQYF	TGTGCCAGCAGTAGAAGCGGGGGTAGTGGAGAGACCCAGTACTTC
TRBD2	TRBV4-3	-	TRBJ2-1	CASSQALAGGLNEQFF	TGCGCCAGCAGCCAAGCACTGGCGGGGGGGCTAAATGAGCAGTTCTTC
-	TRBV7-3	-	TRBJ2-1	CASSLNPGGDEQFF	TGTGCCAGCAGCTTAAACCCCGGAGGGGATGAGCAGTTCTTC
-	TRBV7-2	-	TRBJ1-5	CASSKGLVSNQPQHF	TGTGCCAGCAGCAAGGGGCTTGTTAGCAATCAGCCCCAGCATTTT
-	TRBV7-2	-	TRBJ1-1	CASSLPQYTEAFF	TGTGCCAGCAGCTTACCACAGTACACTGAAGCTTTCTTT
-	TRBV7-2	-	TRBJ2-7	CASSLDGTTGEQYF	TGTGCCAGCAGCTTAGACGGGACAACGGGGGAGCAGTACTTC
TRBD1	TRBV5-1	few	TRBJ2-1	CASSLGQSYNEQFF	TGCGCCAGCAGTTTGGGACAGTCCTACAATGAGCAGTTCTTC
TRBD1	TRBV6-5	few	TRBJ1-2	CASRPGQLLGYTF	TGTGCCAGCAGGCCGGGACAGTTACTTGGCTACACCTTC
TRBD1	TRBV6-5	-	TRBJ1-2	CASRGTGDYGYTF	TGTGCCAGCAGGGGGACAGGAGACTATGGCTACACCTTC
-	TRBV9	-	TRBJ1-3	CASSVSSPGNTIYF	TGTGCCAGCAGCGTCTCCAGTCCTGGAAACACCATATATTTT
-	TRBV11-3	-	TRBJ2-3	CASRLDYTQYF	TGTGCCAGCAGATTAGACTATACGCAGTATTTT
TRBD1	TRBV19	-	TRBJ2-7	CASSDRVLYEQYF	TGTGCCAGTAGCGACAGGGTCCTCTACGAGCAGTACTTC
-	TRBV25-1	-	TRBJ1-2	CASSEEAGRSYGYTF	TGTGCCAGCAGTGAGGAGGCGGGACGGAGCTATGGCTACACCTTC
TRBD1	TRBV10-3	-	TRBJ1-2	CAIRGGWGYTF	TGTGCCATCAGAGGGGGCTGGGGCTACACCTTC
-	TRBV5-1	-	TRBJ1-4	CASSLAWGNEKLFF	TGCGCCAGCAGCTTGGCCTGGGGTAATGAAAAACTGTTTTTT
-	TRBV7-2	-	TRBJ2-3	CASSLGILDTDTQYF	TGTGCCAGCAGCTTAGGAATACTTGACACAGATACGCAGTATTTT
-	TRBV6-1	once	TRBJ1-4	CASRLTGATNEKLFF	TGTGCCAGCAGGCTGACAGGTGCAACTAATGAAAAACTGTTTTTT